This T cell receptor beta chain was obtained from a study of blood T cells in healthy people across ages. Findings of the study overall: Long-lived and aged donors differed, with more naive CD4+ cells and higher diversity in the long-lived.

Combining a sample-barcoded 5' primer with a J-beta primer mix, a second PCR ran for about 7 to 11 cycles. TCRdb reanalysed the 5' RACE reads using MiXCR and keeps one entry per CDR3 protein. The sample lists over 600,000 distinct CDR3 sequences, around a fifth occurring once. In regard to this clonotype: No antigen is known for it.

The CDR3 runs to 13 residues. Germline values: CDR1 DFQATT, CDR2 SNEGSKA (reference sequence). V lost 2 bases and J 1 base, leaving 8 bases between the germline ends. Per-sample yields of isolated PBMCs were at least 6 million. This receptor was taken from a man aged 65-85 years in good health. The chain combines TRBV20-1 with TRBJ1-1; D ambiguous. Sequences were obtained from blood. CDR3 nucleotide sequence: TGCAGTGCTAGACGGAATACGAACACTGAAGCTTTCTTT. Encoded protein: CSARRNTNTEAFF.